A selection of T cell receptor beta chains follows, all from one sample in a study of blood T cell repertoires in COVID-19. Sequencing was performed with immunoSEQ multiplex PCR; in TCRdb, only in-frame clones are kept and a portion is missing. Of 160,000 or so clones listed, 70% to 90% are singletons. Sequencing was carried out using peripheral blood. Receptor source: a man aged 60 to 75 with acute or convalescent COVID-19. Both conserved end residues are part of each CDR3. D genes are given only for firm matches. The listing skips clone size in some rows; elsewhere it reads once, few, many or a size class.

cdr3_aa: CASSLELSSYNEQFF; cdr3_nt: TGTGCTAGCAGCTTAGAACTGAGCTCCTACAATGAGCAGTTCTTC; j_call: TRBJ2-1; v_call: TRBV7-7; d_call: -; clone_size: few
cdr3_aa: CASSEGTIGGYTF; cdr3_nt: TGCGCCAGCAGTGAAGGCACGATCGGGGGCTACACCTTC; j_call: TRBJ1-2; v_call: TRBV10-1; d_call: -; clone_size: -
cdr3_aa: CASSVSKSLQPQHF; cdr3_nt: TGTGCCAGCAGTGTGTCAAAGAGCTTGCAGCCCCAGCATTTT; j_call: TRBJ1-5; v_call: TRBV2; d_call: -; clone_size: -
cdr3_aa: CASSYSGTPLTGELFF; cdr3_nt: TGCGCCAGCAGTTATAGCGGTACCCCACTCACCGGGGAGCTGTTTTTT; j_call: TRBJ2-2; v_call: TRBV5-1; d_call: -; clone_size: -
cdr3_aa: CAISGDEAQPQHF; cdr3_nt: TGTGCCATCAGTGGAGACGAGGCTCAGCCCCAGCATTTT; j_call: TRBJ1-5; v_call: TRBV10-3; d_call: -; clone_size: -
cdr3_aa: CASSRGQADSGANVLTF; cdr3_nt: TGTGCCAGTAGTAGGGGACAGGCCGACTCTGGGGCCAACGTCCTGACTTTC; j_call: TRBJ2-6; v_call: TRBV19; d_call: TRBD1; clone_size: -
cdr3_aa: CASSSSGGAGETQYF; cdr3_nt: TGTGCCAGCAGCTCTAGCGGGGGGGCCGGAGAGACCCAGTACTTC; j_call: TRBJ2-5; v_call: TRBV7-3; d_call: TRBD2; clone_size: -
cdr3_aa: CASTKGLAGGTGELFF; cdr3_nt: TGTGCCAGCACCAAGGGGCTAGCGGGGGGGACCGGGGAGCTGTTTTTT; j_call: TRBJ2-2; v_call: TRBV2; d_call: TRBD2; clone_size: -
cdr3_aa: CASIRQGERSGYTF; cdr3_nt: TGTGCCAGCATTCGACAGGGGGAACGTTCTGGCTACACCTTC; j_call: TRBJ1-2; v_call: TRBV6-5; d_call: TRBD1; clone_size: -
cdr3_aa: CAISDWGGNEQYF; cdr3_nt: TGTGCCATCAGTGATTGGGGAGGGAACGAGCAGTACTTC; j_call: TRBJ2-7; v_call: TRBV10-3; d_call: TRBD2; clone_size: once
cdr3_aa: CASSPAVNTEAFF; cdr3_nt: TGTGCCAGCTCACCAGCAGTGAACACTGAAGCTTTCTTT; j_call: TRBJ1-1; v_call: TRBV18; d_call: -; clone_size: few
cdr3_aa: CASRDSINNEQFF; cdr3_nt: TGTGCCAGCAGGGACAGCATTAACAATGAGCAGTTCTTC; j_call: TRBJ2-1; v_call: TRBV9; d_call: -; clone_size: -
cdr3_aa: CASSEDRVYGYTF; cdr3_nt: TGTGCCAGCAGTGAAGACAGGGTCTATGGCTACACCTTC; j_call: TRBJ1-2; v_call: TRBV2; d_call: -; clone_size: -
cdr3_aa: CASSPVPGQGDPEAFF; cdr3_nt: TGTGCCAGCAGTCCAGTCCCGGGACAGGGGGATCCTGAAGCTTTCTTT; j_call: TRBJ1-1; v_call: TRBV27; d_call: TRBD1; clone_size: once
cdr3_aa: CASSPGTGHYGYTF; cdr3_nt: TGCGCCAGCAGCCCGGGGACAGGGCACTATGGCTACACCTTC; j_call: TRBJ1-2; v_call: TRBV4-3; d_call: TRBD1; clone_size: -
cdr3_aa: CSVSGGANQPQHF; cdr3_nt: TGCAGCGTTTCTGGTGGGGCTAATCAGCCCCAGCATTTT; j_call: TRBJ1-5; v_call: TRBV29-1; d_call: -; clone_size: -
cdr3_aa: CASSYAPRGGGQETQYF; cdr3_nt: TGTGCCAGCAGTTACGCCCCCCGGGGAGGGGGCCAAGAGACCCAGTACTTC; j_call: TRBJ2-5; v_call: TRBV6-2/TRBV6-3; d_call: -; clone_size: -
cdr3_aa: CASSLQGSFNEQYF; cdr3_nt: TGTGCCAGCAGCTTACAGGGCTCTTTCAACGAGCAGTACTTC; j_call: TRBJ2-7; v_call: TRBV3-1/TRBV3-2; d_call: -; clone_size: once
cdr3_aa: CASSSGQGGNSPLHF; cdr3_nt: TGTGCCAGCTCAAGTGGACAGGGAGGGAATTCACCCCTCCACTTT; j_call: TRBJ1-6; v_call: TRBV18; d_call: TRBD1; clone_size: -
cdr3_aa: CASSPGTGVSEQYF; cdr3_nt: TGTGCCAGCAGCCCCGGGACAGGGGTTAGCGAGCAGTACTTC; j_call: TRBJ2-7; v_call: TRBV5-4; d_call: TRBD1; clone_size: -
cdr3_aa: CASRENHSGANVLTF; cdr3_nt: TGTGCCAGCAGGGAGAATCACTCTGGGGCCAACGTCCTGACTTTC; j_call: TRBJ2-6; v_call: TRBV2; d_call: -; clone_size: -
cdr3_aa: CASSQSRQSGANVLTF; cdr3_nt: TGTGCCAGCAGCCAATCCCGACAGTCTGGGGCCAACGTCCTGACTTTC; j_call: TRBJ2-6; v_call: TRBV14; d_call: -; clone_size: -
cdr3_aa: CAISVRTGEVGYTF; cdr3_nt: TGTGCCATCAGTGTGCGGACAGGGGAGGTAGGCTACACCTTC; j_call: TRBJ1-2; v_call: TRBV10-3; d_call: TRBD1; clone_size: -
cdr3_aa: CASSYGRDSPLHF; cdr3_nt: TGTGCCAGCAGTTACGGGAGAGATTCACCCCTCCACTTT; j_call: TRBJ1-6; v_call: TRBV6-5; d_call: -; clone_size: -
cdr3_aa: CARSPPSYNEQFF; cdr3_nt: TGTGCCAGAAGCCCCCCGTCCTACAATGAGCAGTTCTTC; j_call: TRBJ2-1; v_call: TRBV5-3; d_call: -; clone_size: -
cdr3_aa: CASSPTRFEQYF; cdr3_nt: TGTGCCAGCAGCCCTACGAGGTTCGAGCAGTACTTC; j_call: TRBJ2-7; v_call: TRBV11-2; d_call: -; clone_size: -